This TCR beta chain comes out of a study of T cell responses to AZD1222 COVID-19 vaccine. Whole-study results and caveats: Repertoire collection took place solely once the T cell response had peaked. White British ancestry dominated among donors, who included more females, and clonal diversity was possibly underestimated.

Trimming shortened V by 6 bases and J by 7 bases, and 19 bases separated the two germline ends. The CDR3 has 16 residues. The germline gives CDR1 LGHNA, CDR2 YNFKEQ. To note about this clone: The antigen remains unidentified.

Profiled with immunoSEQ multiplex PCR; TCRdb holds only in-frame clones, not every one. The sample holds 100,000 to 150,000 clones, around 85% seen once. This TCR came from an adult who received the AZD1222 COVID-19 vaccine. J is TRBJ1-6 and V is TRBV4-2; possibly TRBD1 for D (5 bases). The starting material was peripheral blood, obtained 28 days after the second AZD1222 dose. The DNA for the CDR3 is TGTGCCAGCAGTCCCCACCCCGGGACTACCAATTCACCCCTCCACTTT. This translates into CASSPHPGTTNSPLHF.